One sample yielded the 25 T cell receptor beta chains listed below, sequenced in a study of blood T cell repertoires in COVID-19. TCRdb keeps only in-frame clones here, not all; method: immunoSEQ multiplex PCR. The repertoire consists of approximately 61,000 clones, with 75% to 85% occurring once and the leading ten covering 25% to 40%. Sequencing used peripheral blood. These receptors were taken from a human donor in a cohort sampled during active COVID-19.

Notes on this clone: The sample carries other DNA sequences with the same CDR3. The chain is built from TRBV10-3 and TRBJ2-7, with TRBD1 identical over 8 bases. CDR1 and CDR2 from the germline V gene are ENHRY and SYGVKD. The CDR3 is 14 amino acids. Unmatched junction bases numbered 6, after V lost 6 bases and J lost 2 bases. CDR3 loop: CAISDRQGPYEQYF. The CDR3 nucleotides read TGTGCCATCAGCGACCGACAGGGGCCCTACGAGCAGTACTTC.

The genes are TRBV4-1 and TRBJ1-5; perhaps TRBD1 as D (5 bases). Germline-derived CDR1 and CDR2 are MGHRA and YSYEKL. The CDR3 covers 15 residues. V gave up 2 bases and J gave up 5 bases, with 13 bases separating them. The CDR3 is CASSQSGGSDQPQHF. CDR3 DNA sequence: TGCGCCAGCAGCCAATCTGGGGGGAGCGATCAGCCCCAGCATTTT.

There are a few counts of this clone. The V and J genes are TRBV5-1 and TRBJ1-1, with a weak D call TRBD1 (5 bases). Germline CDR1 reads SGHRS; CDR2 reads YFSETQ. Trimming left V 0 bases short and J 1 base short, with 10 bases between. This CDR3 has 15 residues. Here the CDR3 reads CASSLGGSGNTEAFF. The CDR3 DNA reads TGCGCCAGCAGCTTGGGGGGCTCAGGGAACACTGAAGCTTTCTTT.

The V and J genes are TRBV29-1 and TRBJ1-1, with D possibly being TRBD1 (6 bases). Germline lookup yields CDR1 SQVTM and CDR2 ANQGSEA. With 8 bases removed from V and 0 bases from J, the gap between germline ends came to 13 bases. The CDR3 covers 13 residues. As DNA, the CDR3 is TGCAGCTTTCGACAGGAGCTGAACACTGAAGCTTTCTTT. Encoded protein: CSFRQELNTEAFF.

This chain links TRBV10-1 with TRBJ2-5; 11 bases agree with TRBD2. The V gene's germline CDR1 is WNHNN and CDR2 SYGVQD (reference sequence). V gave up 4 bases and J gave up 5 bases; unmatched junction bases: 0. The CDR3 length is 13 residues. The CDR3 sequence: CASSVAGGETQYF. The CDR3 nucleotides read TGCGCCAGCAGTGTAGCGGGAGGGGAGACCCAGTACTTC.

This chain links TRBV12-3 or TRBV12-4 with TRBJ1-1, with no clear D. V was trimmed by 3 bases and J by 4 bases, leaving 6 bases between them. The CDR3 has 12 amino acids. The CDR3 region has the DNA TGTGCCAGCAGTTTTTCTAGCACTGAAGCTTTCTTT. Residues: CASSFSSTEAFF.

The rearrangement links TRBV19 to TRBJ2-7; TRBD1 matches at 8 bases. The CDR3 runs 15 residues. V dropped 1 base and J dropped 0; count of bases not matched to a gene: 2. The germline gives CDR1 LNHDA, CDR2 SQIVND (reference sequence). CDR3: CASSIGQGASYEQYF. The CDR3 DNA follows: TGTGCCAGTAGTATAGGGCAGGGGGCCTCCTACGAGCAGTACTTC.

J is TRBJ2-4 and V is TRBV27; 7 bases are shared with TRBD1. In germline, CDR1 is MNHEY, CDR2 SMNVEV (reference sequence). J lost 5 bases, V lost 4 bases, and 5 bases had no gene match. This CDR3 is 14 amino acids long. As DNA, the CDR3 is TGTGCCAGCAGTTCCTGGGACAGCGAAAACATTCAGTACTTC. Protein product: CASSSWDSENIQYF.

V and J are TRBV5-6 and TRBJ2-6; maybe TRBD1 (6 bases). Looked up from germline, CDR1 is SGHDT and CDR2 is YYEEEE. Trimming cost V 4 bases and J 8 bases, with 16 bases left between them. This CDR3 is 15 amino acids long. The CDR3 sequence is CASSRRGRIPNVLTF. The CDR3 DNA sequence: TGTGCCAGCAGCCGCAGGGGACGTATCCCCAACGTCCTGACTTTC. Filled out from reference TRBV5-6 and TRBJ2-6, the complete variable domain reads DAGVTQSPTHLIKTRGQQVTLRCSPKSGHDTVSWYQQALGQGPQFIFQYYEEEERQRGNFPDRFSGHQFPNYSSELNVNALLLGDSALYLCASSRRGRIPNVLTFGAGSRLTVL.

For the CDR3, the DNA is TGTGCCAGCAGCCAAGATGGGACTAGCGGGAGAGATACGCAGTATTTT. It codes for CASSQDGTSGRDTQYF. The chain carries TRBV14 and TRBJ2-3; TRBD2 aligns across 14 bases. V shed 0 bases and J 5 bases; nucleotides not matched to a gene: 1. CDR3 length: 16 amino acids. CDR1 SGHDN and CDR2 FVKESK come from the germline V gene.

The chain combines TRBV5-8 with TRBJ2-1, with 12 bases fitting TRBD2. Germline CDR1 SGHTS, CDR2 YDEGEE. The CDR3 has 15 amino acids. The J segment lost 7 bases and the V segment lost 3 bases, leaving 5 bases of the junction unmatched. The CDR3 coding sequence is TGTGCCAGCAGCTCGGGACTAGCGGGCGAAAATGAGCAGTTCTTC. Translated: CASSSGLAGENEQFF.

The gene calls are TRBV23-1 and TRBJ1-2; D is uncertain. TRBV23-1 is assigned to the ORF class and has an uncertain function. V lost 1 base to trimming and J lost 5 bases, with 8 bases between them. CDR3 length: 13 residues. For the CDR3, the DNA is TGCGCCAGCAGTCAATTGGCGGATTATGGCTACACCTTC. It is translated as CASSQLADYGYTF.

This clone was counted once. The chain employs TRBV5-1 and TRBJ1-1; D remains unclear. The V end was cut by 5 bases, the J end by 2 bases, with 19 bases between. The CDR3 has 16 residues. Germline CDR1 and CDR2: SGHRS and YFSETQ. Here the CDR3 reads CASSPGGVGKNTEAFF. CDR3 DNA: TGCGCCAGCAGTCCAGGAGGTGTAGGGAAAAACACTGAAGCTTTCTTT.

This clone showed up just a few times. The chain has TRBV7-2 and TRBJ2-5, with D perhaps TRBD1 (6 bases). This CDR3 is 16 amino acids long. The V end lost 5 bases, the J end lost 5 bases, and 21 bases lay between the germline ends. In germline, CDR1 is SGHTA, CDR2 FQGNSA. CDR3 sequence: CASSRSRRGQGETQYF. The CDR3 DNA is TGTGCCAGCAGCCGTTCTCGCAGGGGCCAAGGGGAGACCCAGTACTTC. Supplemented by reference TRBV7-2 and TRBJ2-5, the full variable domain reads GAGVSQSPSNKVTEKGKDVELRCDPISGHTALYWYRQSLGQGLEFLIYFQGNSAPDKSGLPSDRFSAERTGGSVSTLTIQRTQQEDSAVYLCASSRSRRGQGETQYFGPGTRLLVL.

The V and J genes are TRBV2 and TRBJ2-1, with D unresolved. There are 12 residues in the CDR3. V was clipped by 0 bases and J by 7 bases, with 4 bases between them. From germline, CDR1 is SNHLY and CDR2 FYNNEI. CDR3: CASSEARNEQFF. As DNA, the CDR3 is TGTGCCAGCAGTGAAGCTCGTAATGAGCAGTTCTTC.

J is TRBJ2-2 and V is TRBV28, with 8 bases matching TRBD1. Germline CDR1 is MDHEN and CDR2 is SYDVKM. The J segment lost 3 bases and the V segment lost 6 bases, leaving 6 bases of the junction unmatched. The CDR3 has 15 amino acids. The CDR3 region has the DNA TGTGCCAGCAGCCCCAGGACAGGGTACACCGGGGAGCTGTTTTTT. It codes for CASSPRTGYTGELFF.

This chain joins TRBV2 and TRBJ1-5; no clear D gene. Trimming stripped 3 bases from V and 7 bases from J, with 7 bases between. Germline CDR1 is SNHLY and CDR2 is FYNNEI. This CDR3 contains 12 residues. Written as DNA, the CDR3 is TGTGCCAGCAGTGATGCGGGCCAGCCCCAGCATTTT. Protein product: CASSDAGQPQHF.

The rearrangement uses TRBV5-1 and TRBJ1-2, with D possibly TRBD1 on 6 matching bases. The CDR3 runs to 13 residues. CDR1 is SGHRS, CDR2 YFSETQ, per germline. Trimming cost V 5 bases and J 2 bases, with 10 bases left between them. CDR3 nucleotide sequence: TGCGCCAGCAGTATCGGGACAAACTATGGCTACACCTTC. Amino acid sequence: CASSIGTNYGYTF.

This clone has only one observation. The V gene is TRBV2, the J gene TRBJ2-2; 12 bases map to TRBD2. Germline V lookup: CDR1 SNHLY, CDR2 FYNNEI. With V trimmed by 6 bases and J by 3 bases, 5 bases remained unmatched. The CDR3 covers 16 residues. The CDR3 protein is CASRRWTSGDTGELFF. CDR3 coding DNA: TGTGCCAGCAGGAGGTGGACTAGCGGGGACACCGGGGAGCTGTTTTTT.

The J gene is TRBJ1-3, the V gene TRBV11-2, with D uncertain. CDR3 length: 18 amino acids. The germline V gene encodes CDR1 SGHAT and CDR2 FQNNGV. V lost 3 bases and J 0 bases, leaving 18 bases between the germline ends. DNA for the CDR3: TGTGCCAGCAGCTTGTTTGCAACCGCGGCACTCTCTGGAAACACCATATATTTT. It is translated as CASSLFATAALSGNTIYF.

V usage is TRBV6-5 and J usage is TRBJ2-1; 7 bases agree with TRBD1. V was pared by 1 base and J by 8 bases, with 11 bases of the junction left unmatched. Germline V gives CDR1 MNHEY, CDR2 SVGAGI. The CDR3 consists of 16 residues. The DNA of the CDR3 is TGTGCCAGCAGTTACTACTCCGAGGGGGCTAAGGATGAGCAGTTCTTC. This encodes CASSYYSEGAKDEQFF.

The CDR3 DNA is TGTGCCAGCAGTTATACTTACGGGGATGAGCAGTTCTTC. Amino acids: CASSYTYGDEQFF. The chain joins TRBV6-2 or TRBV6-3 to TRBJ2-1; maybe TRBD2 (5 bases). Between the trimmed V and J ends, which lost 3 bases and 8 bases, there was a span of 11 bases. Germline V lookup: CDR1 MNHEY, CDR2 SVGEGT. The CDR3 sequence is 13 residues long.

V and J are TRBV6-5 and TRBJ1-1, with TRBD1 identical over 7 bases. Germline V gives CDR1 MNHEY, CDR2 SVGAGI. The CDR3 contains 15 residues. V was clipped by 6 bases and J by 1 base; unmatched bases: 8. This CDR3 reads CASSRKGQPNTEAFF. Here the CDR3 DNA reads TGTGCCAGCAGCCGGAAGGGACAGCCGAACACTGAAGCTTTCTTT.

This chain uses TRBV3-1 (or the pseudogene TRBV3-2) with TRBJ1-5; D is uncertain. Per germline, CDR1 LGHDT and CDR2 YNNKEL (reference sequence). Trimming pared 4 bases from V and 5 bases from J, leaving 42 bases between. The CDR3 length is 24 residues. DNA for the CDR3: TGTGCCAGCAGCCCCCTAGTGGGAGCCACGAATCGAACTACTCGTCCCCATCGCGATCAGCCCCAGCATTTT. Its translation is CASSPLVGATNRTTRPHRDQPQHF.

The chain joins TRBV27 to TRBJ1-4, with D perhaps TRBD1 (5 bases). V was pared by 2 bases and J by 8 bases, with 9 bases between. Germline V CDR1 and CDR2: MNHEY, SMNVEV (reference sequence). This CDR3 has 13 residues. Here the CDR3 reads CASSLQGSEKLFF. DNA for the CDR3: TGTGCCAGCAGTTTACAGGGATCCGAAAAACTGTTTTTT.